This T cell receptor beta chain stems from a study of shared clonotypes between healthy human individuals. Naive CD8 cells lacked CD45RO and underwent positive selection for CCR7, leaving out terminally differentiated effector memory CD45RA+ cells. This CDR3 has 9 amino acids. V lost 10 bases, J lost 5 bases, and 6 bases lay in between. CDR1 is MGHDK, CDR2 SYGVNS, per germline. TCRdb's copy holds only in-frame clones and misses some; the assay was immunoSEQ multiplex PCR. The data hold nearly 2 million clones, with approximately 94% observed a single time. This clone was detected only a few times. Its antigen is as yet unknown. General study results and limits: Owing to a small donor count, the genetic and exposure-history diversity represented was limited.

The V call is TRBV25-1, the J call TRBJ2-7; D gene ambiguous. Sequencing was done on a sample of naive CD8+ T cells sorted from blood. This sequence was found in a young man in good health. The CDR3 DNA is TGTGCCACGGTTGACGAGCAGTACTTC. Translating it yields CATVDEQYF.